One and the same sample provided the 5 T cell receptor beta chains below, sequenced in a study of identical twins. TCRdb reanalysed the 5' RACE reads using MiXCR and keeps one entry per CDR3 protein. The sample holds 690,000 or so distinct CDR3 sequences, around 8.6% seen once. The data were also submitted as part of a second study, on yellow fever vaccine responses in identical twins.

The sample comprised PBMCs. These receptors were taken from a woman aged 18 to 35 in good health.

At least ten counts were recorded for this clonotype. The gene calls are TRBV25-1 and TRBJ2-2; maybe TRBD2 (5 bases). From germline, CDR1 is MGHDK and CDR2 SYGVNS. Trimming left V 3 bases short and J 0 bases short, with 14 bases between. The CDR3 has 17 amino acids. The CDR3 reads CASSEALERSNTGELFF. Written as DNA, the CDR3 is TGTGCCAGCAGTGAGGCCTTGGAGCGGTCGAACACCGGGGAGCTGTTTTTT.

A few counts support this clonotype. The rearrangement joins TRBV12-3 or TRBV12-4 to TRBJ2-1; tentatively, D is TRBD1 (6 bases). The CDR3 loop spans 11 amino acids. Trimming left V 6 bases short and J 10 bases short, with 10 bases between. CDR3 region: CASRPDREQFF. CDR3 in DNA: TGTGCCAGCAGGCCTGACAGGGAGCAGTTCTTC.

The gene calls are TRBV6-2 or TRBV6-3 and TRBJ2-7, with TRBD1 as a possible D gene (6 bases). Trimming took 5 bases from V and 2 from J, leaving 16 bases between them. The V gene's germline CDR1 is MNHEY and CDR2 SVGEGT. The CDR3 extends over 15 amino acids. CDR3 sequence reads: CASSPRPQGTYEQYF. The CDR3 DNA reads TGTGCCAGCAGTCCTCGGCCCCAGGGGACCTACGAGCAGTACTTC.

This clonotype occurred many times. The V call is TRBV5-1, the J call TRBJ1-4, with D maybe TRBD1 (6 bases). Trimming removed 7 bases from V and 3 bases from J, with 16 bases in between. The CDR3 covers 15 residues. CDR1 and CDR2 from the germline V gene are SGHRS and YFSETQ. The chain's CDR3 is CASPITGSSNEKLFF. In DNA, the CDR3 is TGCGCCAGCCCCATTACAGGGAGCTCTAATGAAAAACTGTTTTTT.

The chain has TRBV5-1 and TRBJ2-2; no firm D call. Trimming took 6 bases from V and 4 from J, leaving 10 bases between them. Germline assignment: CDR1 SGHRS and CDR2 YFSETQ. The CDR3 runs 13 residues. The chain's CDR3 is CASTLPLTGELFF. The CDR3 nucleotides read TGCGCCAGCACCCTACCTCTCACCGGGGAGCTGTTTTTT.